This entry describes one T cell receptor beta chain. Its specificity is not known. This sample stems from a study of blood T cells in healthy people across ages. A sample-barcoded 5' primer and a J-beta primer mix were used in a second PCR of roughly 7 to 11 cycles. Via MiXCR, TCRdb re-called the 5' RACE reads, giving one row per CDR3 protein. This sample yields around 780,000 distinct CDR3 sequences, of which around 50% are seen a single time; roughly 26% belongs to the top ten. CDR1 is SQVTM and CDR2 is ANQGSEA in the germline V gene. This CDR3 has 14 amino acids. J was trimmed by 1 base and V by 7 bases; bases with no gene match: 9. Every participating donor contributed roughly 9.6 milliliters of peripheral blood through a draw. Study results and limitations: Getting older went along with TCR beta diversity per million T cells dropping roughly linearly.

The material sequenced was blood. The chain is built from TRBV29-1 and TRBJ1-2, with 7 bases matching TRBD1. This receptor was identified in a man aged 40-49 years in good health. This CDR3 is CSAPTGSNNYGYTF. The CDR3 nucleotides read TGCAGCGCACCGACAGGGAGTAATAACTATGGCTACACCTTC.